What follows describes a single T cell receptor beta chain. Its specificity is not known. From germline, CDR1 is SGHAT and CDR2 FQNNGV. V was pared by 5 bases and J by 1 base, with 12 bases between. The CDR3 has 14 residues. The PCR made use of 60 Vbeta and 13 Jbeta primers. Measured with immunoSEQ multiplex PCR; TCRdb has only the in-frame clones, and not every one. The data hold around 190,000 clones, with roughly 85% observed a single time. This specimen belongs to a study of cytomegalovirus exposure and HLA in healthy donors. The study's findings and limits: Among TCR beta chains, those listed as cytomegalovirus-associated numbered over 150. The classifier reportedly diagnosed cytomegalovirus status with high sensitivity and specificity. In a later analysis, TCR association rates varied by HLA locus: DRB1 most, HLA-C fewest.

This rearrangement joins TRBV11-2 to TRBJ2-7; a weak D match, TRBD2 (6 bases). The sequencing sample was made of PBMCs. The sequence derives from a woman in her twenties or thirties in good health and CMV-seropositive. In DNA form, the CDR3 reads TGTGCCAGCAGCCTGGTTGGGGGGTCCTACGAGCAGTACTTC. Protein sequence: CASSLVGGSYEQYF.